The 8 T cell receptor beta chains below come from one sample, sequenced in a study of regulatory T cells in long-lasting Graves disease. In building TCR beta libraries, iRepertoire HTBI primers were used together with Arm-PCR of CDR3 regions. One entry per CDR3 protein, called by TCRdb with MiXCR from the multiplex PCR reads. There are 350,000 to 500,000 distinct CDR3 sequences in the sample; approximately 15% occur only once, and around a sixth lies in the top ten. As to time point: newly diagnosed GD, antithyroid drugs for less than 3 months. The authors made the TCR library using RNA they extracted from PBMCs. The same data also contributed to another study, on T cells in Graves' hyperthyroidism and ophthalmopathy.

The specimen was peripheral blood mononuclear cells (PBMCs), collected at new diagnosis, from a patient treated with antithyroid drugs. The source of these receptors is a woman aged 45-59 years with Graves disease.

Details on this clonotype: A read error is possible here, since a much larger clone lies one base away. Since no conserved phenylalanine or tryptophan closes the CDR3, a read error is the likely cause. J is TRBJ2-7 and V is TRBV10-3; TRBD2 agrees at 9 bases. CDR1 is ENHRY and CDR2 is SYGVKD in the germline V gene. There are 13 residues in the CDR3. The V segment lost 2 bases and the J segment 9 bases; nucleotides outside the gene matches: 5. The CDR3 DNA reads TGTGCCATCAGTGAGCCGGGACTAGCATCGCAGTACTCC. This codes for CAISEPGLASQYS.

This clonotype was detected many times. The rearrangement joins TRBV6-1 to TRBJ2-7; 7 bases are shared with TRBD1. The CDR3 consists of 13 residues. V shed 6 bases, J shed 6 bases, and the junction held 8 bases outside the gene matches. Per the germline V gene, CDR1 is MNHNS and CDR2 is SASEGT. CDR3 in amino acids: CASRTDRPGEQYF. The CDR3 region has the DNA TGTGCCAGCAGGACGGACAGGCCTGGCGAGCAGTACTTC.

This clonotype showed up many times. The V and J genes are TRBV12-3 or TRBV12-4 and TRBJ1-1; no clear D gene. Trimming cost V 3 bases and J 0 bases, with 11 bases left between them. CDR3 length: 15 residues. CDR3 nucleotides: TGTGCCAGCAGTTTGCAGCAATTGATGAACACTGAAGCTTTCTTT. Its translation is CASSLQQLMNTEAFF.

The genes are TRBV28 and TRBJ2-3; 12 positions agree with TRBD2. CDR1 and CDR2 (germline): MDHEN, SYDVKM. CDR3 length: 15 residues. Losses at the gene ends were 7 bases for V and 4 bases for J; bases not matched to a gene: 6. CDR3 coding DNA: TGTGCCAGCAAGGCACTAGCGGGAGGTTCAGATACGCAGTATTTT. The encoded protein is CASKALAGGSDTQYF.

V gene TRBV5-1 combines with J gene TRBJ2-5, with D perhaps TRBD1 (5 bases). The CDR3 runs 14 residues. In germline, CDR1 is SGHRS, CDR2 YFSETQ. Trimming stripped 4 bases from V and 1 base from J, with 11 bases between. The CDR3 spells CASSPTDPQETQYF. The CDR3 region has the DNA TGCGCCAGCAGCCCGACAGACCCCCAAGAGACCCAGTACTTC.

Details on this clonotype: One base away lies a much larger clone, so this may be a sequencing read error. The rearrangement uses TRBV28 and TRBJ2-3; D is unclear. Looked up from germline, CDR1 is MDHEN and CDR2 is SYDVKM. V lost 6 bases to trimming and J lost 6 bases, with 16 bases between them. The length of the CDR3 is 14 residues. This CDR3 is CASRRIGITDTQYF. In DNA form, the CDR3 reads TGTGCCAGCAGGAGAATAGGGATCACGGATACGCAGTATTTT.

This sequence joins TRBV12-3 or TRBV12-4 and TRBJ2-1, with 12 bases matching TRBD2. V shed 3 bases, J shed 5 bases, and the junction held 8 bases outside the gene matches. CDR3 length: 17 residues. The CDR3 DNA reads TGTGCCAGCAGTTTTGCATACGGACTAGCGGGAAACAATGAGCAGTTCTTC. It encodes CASSFAYGLAGNNEQFF.

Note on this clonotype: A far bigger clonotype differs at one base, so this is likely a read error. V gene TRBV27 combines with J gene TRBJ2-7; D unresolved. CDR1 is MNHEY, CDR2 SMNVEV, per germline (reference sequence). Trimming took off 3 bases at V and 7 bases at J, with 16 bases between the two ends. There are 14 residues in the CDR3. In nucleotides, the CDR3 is TGTGCCAGCAGTTTCGGGTTGGTGAACAATGAGCAGTACTTC. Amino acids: CASSFGLVNNEQYF.